This is a list of T cell receptor beta chains from one sample in a study of blood T cell repertoires in COVID-19. TCRdb keeps only in-frame clones here, not all; method: immunoSEQ multiplex PCR. The sample lists 200,000 to 300,000 clones; roughly 79% were seen once. The material sequenced was peripheral blood. These receptors all stem from a woman older than 75 with COVID-19, enrolled during active disease. CDR3s include the opening cysteine and the closing phenylalanine or tryptophan. The D gene is left open where the match is weak. Clone size, where shown, is once, few, many, or a class for clones that have expanded.

V,D,J,size,DNA,CDR3
TRBV7-6,-,TRBJ1-4,-,TGTGCCAGCAGATCAACCGACAGGTGGCAGACTAATGAAAAACTGTTTTTT,CASRSTDRWQTNEKLFF
TRBV14,-,TRBJ1-1,-,TGTGCCAGCAGCCCCGGGTGGATTATGAACACTGAAGCTTTCTTT,CASSPGWIMNTEAFF
TRBV6-5,-,TRBJ1-1,-,TGTGCCAGCAGGCCCCCCGGGGGTCGAAACACTGAAGCTTTCTTT,CASRPPGGRNTEAFF
TRBV6-5,-,TRBJ2-7,once,TGTGCCATCCGGCGAGAGCTAAAAAGCGGCGAGCAGTACTTC,CAIRRELKSGEQYF
TRBV28,-,TRBJ2-1,-,TGTGCCAGCAGTTCCCAGGGTCCTAGCTCCTACAATGAGCAGTTCTTC,CASSSQGPSSYNEQFF
TRBV12-5,-,TRBJ1-5,few,TGTGCTAGTGGTTTAGAGGAGGGAGGGATGCAGCCCCAGCATTTT,CASGLEEGGMQPQHF
TRBV9,-,TRBJ2-4,-,TGTGCCAGCAGCCCCCGGGACTCAAGGAACATTCAGTACTTC,CASSPRDSRNIQYF
TRBV11-3,-,TRBJ2-5,few,TGTGCCAGCGCCTCAACAGGGAAGGAAGAGACCCAGTACTTC,CASASTGKEETQYF
TRBV10-3,-,TRBJ1-1,-,TGTGCCATCAGTGAGGCGGTACGCGCTTTCTTT,CAISEAVRAFF
TRBV4-3,TRBD1,TRBJ1-2,once,TGCGCCAGCAGCCAAGAAGGGACAGGGGCCCTTTACGGCTACACCTTC,CASSQEGTGALYGYTF
TRBV18,-,TRBJ1-5,-,TGTGCCAGCTCCAACCAGGGGAACAATCAGCCCCAGCATTTT,CASSNQGNNQPQHF
TRBV5-1,TRBD2,TRBJ2-1,-,TGCGCCAGCAGCTCGGGGACTAGCGGAGGCAATGAGCAGTTCTTC,CASSSGTSGGNEQFF
TRBV28,TRBD1,TRBJ1-2,once,TGTGCCAGCAGTCAGGGGGGGACAGGGGCGGAGGGCTACACCTTC,CASSQGGTGAEGYTF
TRBV12-5,-,TRBJ1-1,once,TGTGCTAGTGCCGTAACGGAGGACACTGAAGCTTTCTTT,CASAVTEDTEAFF
TRBV6-1,-,TRBJ1-2,-,TGTGCCAGCAGTGAAATGTTACACCGCGGGGGCTACACCTTC,CASSEMLHRGGYTF
TRBV11-3,-,TRBJ2-1,-,TGTGCCAGCAGCTCCGGACTGAATGAGCAGTTCTTC,CASSSGLNEQFF
TRBV19,-,TRBJ2-7,-,TGTGCCAGTAGGAAAGAAGGAGGTTCCTACGAGCAGTACTTC,CASRKEGGSYEQYF
TRBV6-5,TRBD1,TRBJ2-7,-,TGTGCCAGCACCGCCCCGACAGGGCAAGAGCAGTACTTC,CASTAPTGQEQYF
TRBV2,TRBD1,TRBJ1-1,-,TGTGCCAGCAGCCCACAGGGGTTAAACACTGAAGCTTTCTTT,CASSPQGLNTEAFF
TRBV7-8,-,TRBJ1-6,-,TGTGCCAGCAGCTTAGGGGCCCCCCCCCACTTT,CASSLGAPPHF
TRBV5-6,TRBD2,TRBJ2-1,-,TGTGCCAGCAGCTCGACTAGCGGGAGGGCTAATGAGCAGTTCTTC,CASSSTSGRANEQFF
TRBV7-2,-,TRBJ1-4,-,TGTGCCAGCAGCCCGACCCCGGGGTCGACTAATGAAAAACTGTTTTTT,CASSPTPGSTNEKLFF
TRBV5-1,-,TRBJ2-2,once,TGCGCCAGCAGCTTTATGACAGACACCGGGGAGCTGTTTTTT,CASSFMTDTGELFF
TRBV30,-,TRBJ1-3,few,TGTGCCTGGAGTAGTGGGCACTCTGGAAACACCATATATTTT,CAWSSGHSGNTIYF
TRBV7-8,-,TRBJ1-2,-,TGTGCCAGCAGCTTAGCGGCAGGGGCCTATGGCTACACCTTC,CASSLAAGAYGYTF
TRBV6-1,-,TRBJ1-2,-,TGTGCCAGCAGTGAAGCAGCCCGCGGGCATGGCTACACCTTC,CASSEAARGHGYTF
TRBV6-1,TRBD1,TRBJ2-4,-,TGTGCCAGCAGTGAAGTGAGACAGGGGGCATCTAGAAACATTCAGTACTTC,CASSEVRQGASRNIQYF
TRBV29-1,-,TRBJ2-7,-,TGCAGCGTTGATACTAGCTCTAGCGAGCAGTACTTC,CSVDTSSSEQYF
TRBV5-1,-,TRBJ1-1,-,TGCGCCAGCAGCTCGGACAGCTCGACCCGGGCCGCTTTCTTT,CASSSDSSTRAAFF
TRBV19,-,TRBJ1-6,-,TGTGCCAGTACGGCGCAAGACAACAGAGATTCACCCCTCCACTTT,CASTAQDNRDSPLHF
TRBV18,TRBD2,TRBJ2-2,-,TGTGCCAGCTCACCACGTGGTAGCGGGACGAACACCGGGGAGCTGTTTTTT,CASSPRGSGTNTGELFF
TRBV2,-,TRBJ1-2,-,TGTGCCAGCAGTGTCGAGGTTACCTTTTCCGGCTACACCTTC,CASSVEVTFSGYTF
TRBV19,-,TRBJ1-5,-,TGTGCCAGTAGTCCTCAGGCGGGGTTAGGGCCCCAGCATTTT,CASSPQAGLGPQHF
TRBV6-2/TRBV6-3,-,TRBJ1-4,-,TGTGCCAGCAGTTACTCCCGGGGAGGCTTCGAACTGTTTTTT,CASSYSRGGFELFF
TRBV3-1/TRBV3-2,TRBD1,TRBJ2-5,-,TGTGCCAGCAGCCAAGGCAAATTGCAGGGGGCAGGAGAGACCCAGTACTTC,CASSQGKLQGAGETQYF
TRBV24-1,TRBD2,TRBJ2-5,-,TGTGCCACCAGTGATTCTATGACTAGCGGCGGGGAGACCCAGTACTTC,CATSDSMTSGGETQYF
TRBV7-3,TRBD1,TRBJ2-1,-,TGTGCCAGCAGCCTGTTTGGGACAGGTGACGATGAGCAGTTCTTC,CASSLFGTGDDEQFF
TRBV7-9,-,TRBJ2-7,-,TGTGCCAGCAGCTCACGAGCGCGATACGAGCAGTACTTC,CASSSRARYEQYF
TRBV3-1/TRBV3-2,-,TRBJ1-1,-,TGTGCCAGCAGCCAAAGCGGGGGTTGGAGTGAAGCTTTCTTT,CASSQSGGWSEAFF
TRBV6-5,-,TRBJ2-7,-,TGTGCCAGCAGTAGGCAGGGGTACGAGCAGTACTTC,CASSRQGYEQYF
TRBV20-1,-,TRBJ2-7,-,TGCAGTGCTAGTCGTGCAGGGGACTCCTACGAGCAGTACTTC,CSASRAGDSYEQYF
TRBV20-1,-,TRBJ1-6,-,TGCAGTGCTAGTATGCGGTTGGTGGTGAATTCACCCCTCCACTTT,CSASMRLVVNSPLHF
TRBV6-5,-,TRBJ2-1,-,TGTGCCAGCAGTTACCTCCAGGGCTCCTACAATGAGCAGTTCTTC,CASSYLQGSYNEQFF
TRBV12-5,-,TRBJ2-2,-,TGTGCTAGTGGTTTGGGGAGGACAGTCGGGACCGGGGAGCTGTTTTTT,CASGLGRTVGTGELFF
TRBV9,-,TRBJ1-1,-,TGTGCCAGCAGCGTAGGCGACAGAACTGAAGCTTTCTTT,CASSVGDRTEAFF
TRBV3-1/TRBV3-2,TRBD1,TRBJ1-3,-,TGTGCCAGCAGCCAAGGGACAGGAACTGGAAACACCATATATTTT,CASSQGTGTGNTIYF
TRBV7-9,-,TRBJ2-6,once,TGTGCCAGCAGCTTCGCGGGGCTAGTCTCTGGGGCCAACGTCCTGACTTTC,CASSFAGLVSGANVLTF